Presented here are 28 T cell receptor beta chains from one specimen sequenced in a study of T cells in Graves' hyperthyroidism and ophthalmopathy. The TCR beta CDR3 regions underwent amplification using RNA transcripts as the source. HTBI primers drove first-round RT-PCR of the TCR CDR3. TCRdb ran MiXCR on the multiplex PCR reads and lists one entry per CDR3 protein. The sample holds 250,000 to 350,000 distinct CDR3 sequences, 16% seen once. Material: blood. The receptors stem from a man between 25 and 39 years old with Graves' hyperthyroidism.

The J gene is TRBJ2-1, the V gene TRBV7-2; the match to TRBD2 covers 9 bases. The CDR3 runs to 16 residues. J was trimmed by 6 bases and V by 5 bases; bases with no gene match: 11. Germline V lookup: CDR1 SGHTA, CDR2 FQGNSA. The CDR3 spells CASSRTGTSRANEQFF. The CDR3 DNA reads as TGTGCCAGCAGCCGCACCGGGACTAGCAGGGCCAATGAGCAGTTCTTC. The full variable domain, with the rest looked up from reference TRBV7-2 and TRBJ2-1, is GAGVSQSPSNKVTEKGKDVELRCDPISGHTALYWYRQSLGQGLEFLIYFQGNSAPDKSGLPSDRFSAERTGGSVSTLTIQRTQQEDSAVYLCASSRTGTSRANEQFFGPGTRLTVL.

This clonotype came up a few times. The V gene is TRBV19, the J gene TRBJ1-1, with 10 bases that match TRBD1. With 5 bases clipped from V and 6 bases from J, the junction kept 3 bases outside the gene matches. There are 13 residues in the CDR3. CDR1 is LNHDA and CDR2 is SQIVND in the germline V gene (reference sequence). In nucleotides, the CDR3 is TGTGCCAGTAGTTCGACAGGGGGCTCTGAAGCTTTCTTT. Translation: CASSSTGGSEAFF.

The CDR3 nucleotides read TGCGCCAGCAGCTTGGTCGCTGTTGGGACAGACCCAATCGAGCAGTACTTC. As protein: CASSLVAVGTDPIEQYF. J is TRBJ2-7 and V is TRBV5-1, with 7 bases identical to TRBD1. CDR3 length: 17 residues. Germline values: CDR1 SGHRS, CDR2 YFSETQ. The V gene end was trimmed by 0 bases and the J gene end by 6 bases; junction bases not matched to a gene: 15.

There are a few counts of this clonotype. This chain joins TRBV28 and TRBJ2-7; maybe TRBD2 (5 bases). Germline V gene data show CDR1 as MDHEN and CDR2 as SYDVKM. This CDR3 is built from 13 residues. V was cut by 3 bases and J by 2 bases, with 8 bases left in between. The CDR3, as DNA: TGTGCCAGCAGTTTGAGGGTCCCCTACGAGCAGTACTTC. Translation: CASSLRVPYEQYF.

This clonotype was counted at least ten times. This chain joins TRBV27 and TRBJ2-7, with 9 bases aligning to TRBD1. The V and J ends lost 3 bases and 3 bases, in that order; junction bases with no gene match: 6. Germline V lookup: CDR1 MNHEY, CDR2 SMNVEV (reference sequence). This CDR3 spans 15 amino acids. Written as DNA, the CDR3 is TGTGCCAGCAGTTTCCCCGGGACAGGGATCTACGAGCAGTACTTC. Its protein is CASSFPGTGIYEQYF.

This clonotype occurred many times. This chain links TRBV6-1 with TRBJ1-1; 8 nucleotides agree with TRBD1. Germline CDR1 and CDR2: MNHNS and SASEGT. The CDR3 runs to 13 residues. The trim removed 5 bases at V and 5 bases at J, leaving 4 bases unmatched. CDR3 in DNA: TGTGCCAGCAGTCAGGGGGCAAGAACTGAAGCTTTCTTT. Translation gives CASSQGARTEAFF.

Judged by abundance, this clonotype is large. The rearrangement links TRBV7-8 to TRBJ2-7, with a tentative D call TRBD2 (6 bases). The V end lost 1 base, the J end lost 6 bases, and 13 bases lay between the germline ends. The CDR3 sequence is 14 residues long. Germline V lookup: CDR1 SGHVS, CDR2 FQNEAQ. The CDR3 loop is CASSLEAGSGEQYF. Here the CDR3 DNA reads TGTGCCAGCAGCTTAGAGGCGGGATCCGGCGAGCAGTACTTC.

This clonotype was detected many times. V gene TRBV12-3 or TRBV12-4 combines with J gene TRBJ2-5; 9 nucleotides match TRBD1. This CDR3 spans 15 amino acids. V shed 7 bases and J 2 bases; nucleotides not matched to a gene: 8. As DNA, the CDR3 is TGTGCCAGCATGCTCTCGGGACAGGGACAAGAGACCCAGTACTTC. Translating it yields CASMLSGQGQETQYF.

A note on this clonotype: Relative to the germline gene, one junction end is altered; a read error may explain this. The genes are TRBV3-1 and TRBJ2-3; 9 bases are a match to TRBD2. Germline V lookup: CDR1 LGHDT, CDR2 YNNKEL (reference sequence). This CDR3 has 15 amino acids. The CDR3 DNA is TGTGCCAGCAGCGCGGGGGGGAGGGCCGCAGATACGCAGTGTTTT. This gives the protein CASSAGGRAADTQCF.

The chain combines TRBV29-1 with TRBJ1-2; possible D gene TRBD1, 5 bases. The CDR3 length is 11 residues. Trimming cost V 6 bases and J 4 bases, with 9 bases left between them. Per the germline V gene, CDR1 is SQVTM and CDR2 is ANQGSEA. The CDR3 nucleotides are TGCAGCGTATTCGGGGCCTATGGCTACACCTTC. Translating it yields CSVFGAYGYTF.

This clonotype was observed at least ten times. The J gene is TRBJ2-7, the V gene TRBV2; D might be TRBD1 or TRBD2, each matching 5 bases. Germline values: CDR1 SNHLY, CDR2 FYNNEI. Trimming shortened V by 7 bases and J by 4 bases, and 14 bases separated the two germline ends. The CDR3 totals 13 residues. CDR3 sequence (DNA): TGTGCCAGCAAAGTAGACGGGACGTACGAGCAGTACTTC. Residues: CASKVDGTYEQYF.

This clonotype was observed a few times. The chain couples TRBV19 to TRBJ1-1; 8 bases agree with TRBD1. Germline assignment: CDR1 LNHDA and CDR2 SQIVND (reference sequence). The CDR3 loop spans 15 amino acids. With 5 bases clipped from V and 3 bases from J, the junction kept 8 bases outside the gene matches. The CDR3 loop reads CASSAGGAPDTEAFF. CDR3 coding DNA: TGTGCCAGTAGTGCAGGGGGCGCGCCGGACACTGAAGCTTTCTTT.

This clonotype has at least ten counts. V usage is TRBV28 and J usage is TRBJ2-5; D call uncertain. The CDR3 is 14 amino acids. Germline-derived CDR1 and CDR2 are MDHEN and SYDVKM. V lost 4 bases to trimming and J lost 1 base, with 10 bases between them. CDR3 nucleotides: TGTGCCAGCAGTTATTACAGTATCCAAGAGACCCAGTACTTC. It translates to CASSYYSIQETQYF.

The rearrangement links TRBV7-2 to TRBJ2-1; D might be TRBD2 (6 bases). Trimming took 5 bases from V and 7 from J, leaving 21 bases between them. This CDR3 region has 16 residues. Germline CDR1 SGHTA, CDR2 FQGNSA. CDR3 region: CASSPPTGGLGNEQFF. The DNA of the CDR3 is TGTGCCAGCAGCCCCCCCACAGGAGGGTTGGGAAATGAGCAGTTCTTC.

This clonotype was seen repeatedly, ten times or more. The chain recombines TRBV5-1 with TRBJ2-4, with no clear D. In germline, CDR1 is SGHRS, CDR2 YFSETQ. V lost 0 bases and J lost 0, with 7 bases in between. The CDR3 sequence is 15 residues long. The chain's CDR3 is CASSLGTLAKNIQYF. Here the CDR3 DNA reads TGCGCCAGCAGCTTGGGGACCTTAGCCAAAAACATTCAGTACTTC.

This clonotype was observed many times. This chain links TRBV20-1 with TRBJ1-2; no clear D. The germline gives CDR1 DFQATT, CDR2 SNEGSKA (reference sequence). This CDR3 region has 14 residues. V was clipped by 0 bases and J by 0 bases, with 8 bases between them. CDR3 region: CSARDLDANYGYTF. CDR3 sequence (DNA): TGCAGTGCTAGAGATTTGGACGCTAACTATGGCTACACCTTC.

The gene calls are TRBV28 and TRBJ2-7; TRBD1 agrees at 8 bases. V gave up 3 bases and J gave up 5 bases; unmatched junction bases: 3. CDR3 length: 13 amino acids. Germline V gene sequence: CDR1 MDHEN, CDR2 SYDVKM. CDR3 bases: TGTGCCAGCAGTTTGTCAGGGGGCAACGAGCAGTACTTC. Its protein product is CASSLSGGNEQYF. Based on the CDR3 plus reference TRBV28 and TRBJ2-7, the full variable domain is DVKVTQSSRYLVKRTGEKVFLECVQDMDHENMFWYRQDPGLGLRLIYFSYDVKMKEKGDIPEGYSVSREKKERFSLILESASTNQTSMYLCASSLSGGNEQYFGPGTRLTVT.

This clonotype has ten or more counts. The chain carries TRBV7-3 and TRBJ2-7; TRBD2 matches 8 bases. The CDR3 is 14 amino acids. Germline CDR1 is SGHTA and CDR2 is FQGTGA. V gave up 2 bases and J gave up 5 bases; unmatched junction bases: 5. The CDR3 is CASSLPGLVHEQYF. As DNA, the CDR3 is TGTGCCAGCAGCTTACCGGGACTAGTTCACGAGCAGTACTTC. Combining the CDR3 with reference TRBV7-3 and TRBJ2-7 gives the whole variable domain GAGVSQTPSNKVTEKGKYVELRCDPISGHTALYWYRQSLGQGPEFLIYFQGTGAADDSGLPNDRFFAVRPEGSVSTLKIQRTERGDSAVYLCASSLPGLVHEQYFGPGTRLTVT.

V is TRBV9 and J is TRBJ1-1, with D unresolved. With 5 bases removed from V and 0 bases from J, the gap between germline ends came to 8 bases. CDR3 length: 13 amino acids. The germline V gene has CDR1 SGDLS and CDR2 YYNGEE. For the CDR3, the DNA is TGTGCCAGCAGGGCCACCATGAACACTGAAGCTTTCTTT. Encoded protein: CASRATMNTEAFF.

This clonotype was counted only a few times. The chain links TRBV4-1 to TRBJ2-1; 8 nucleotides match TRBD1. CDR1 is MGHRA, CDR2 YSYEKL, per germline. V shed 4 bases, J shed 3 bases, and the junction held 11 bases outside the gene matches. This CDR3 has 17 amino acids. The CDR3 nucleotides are TGCGCCAGCAGCCTTGGGCCCTCAGGGGGCGGCTACAATGAGCAGTTCTTC. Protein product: CASSLGPSGGGYNEQFF.

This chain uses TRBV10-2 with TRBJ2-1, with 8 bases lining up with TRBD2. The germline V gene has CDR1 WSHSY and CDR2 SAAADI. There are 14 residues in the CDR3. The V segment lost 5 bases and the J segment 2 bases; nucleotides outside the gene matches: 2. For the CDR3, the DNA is TGCGCCAGCAGTACGACTAGCGCCTACAATGAGCAGTTCTTC. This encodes CASSTTSAYNEQFF.

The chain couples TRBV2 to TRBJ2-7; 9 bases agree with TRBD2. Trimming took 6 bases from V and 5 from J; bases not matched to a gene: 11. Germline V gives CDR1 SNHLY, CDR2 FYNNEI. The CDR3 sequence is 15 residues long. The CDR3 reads CASSRSGRNIHEQYF. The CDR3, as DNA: TGTGCCAGCAGCCGAAGCGGGAGGAATATCCACGAGCAGTACTTC. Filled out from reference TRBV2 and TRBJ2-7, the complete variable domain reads EPEVTQTPSHQVTQMGQEVILRCVPISNHLYFYWYRQILGQKVEFLVSFYNNEISEKSEIFDDQFSVERPDGSNFTLKIRSTKLEDSAMYFCASSRSGRNIHEQYFGPGTRLTVT.

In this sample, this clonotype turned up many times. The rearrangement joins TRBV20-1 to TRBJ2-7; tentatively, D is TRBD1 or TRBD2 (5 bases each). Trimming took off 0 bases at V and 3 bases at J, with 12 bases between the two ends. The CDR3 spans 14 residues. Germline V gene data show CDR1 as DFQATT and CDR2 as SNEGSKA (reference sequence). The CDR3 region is CSARDSGTFYEQYF. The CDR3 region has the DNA TGCAGTGCTAGAGATTCAGGGACGTTCTACGAGCAGTACTTC.

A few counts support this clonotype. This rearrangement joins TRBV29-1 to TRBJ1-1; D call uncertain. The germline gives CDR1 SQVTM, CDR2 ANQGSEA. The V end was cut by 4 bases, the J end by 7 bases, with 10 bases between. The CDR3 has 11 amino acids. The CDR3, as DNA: TGCAGCGTTGGTTGGGAGGATGAAGCTTTCTTT. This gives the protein CSVGWEDEAFF.

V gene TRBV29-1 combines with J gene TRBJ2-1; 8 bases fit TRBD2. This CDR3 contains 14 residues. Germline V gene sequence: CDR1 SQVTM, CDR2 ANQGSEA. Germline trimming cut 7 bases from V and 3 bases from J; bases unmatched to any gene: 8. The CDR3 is CSAPRGGDYNEQFF. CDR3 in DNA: TGCAGCGCCCCCCGGGGGGGAGACTACAATGAGCAGTTCTTC.

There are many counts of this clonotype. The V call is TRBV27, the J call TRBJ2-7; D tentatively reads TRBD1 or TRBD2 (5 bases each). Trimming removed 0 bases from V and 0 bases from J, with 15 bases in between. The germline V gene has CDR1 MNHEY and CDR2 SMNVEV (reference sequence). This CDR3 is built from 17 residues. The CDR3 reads CASSLSLYRDRSYEQYF. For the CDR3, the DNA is TGTGCCAGCAGTTTATCCCTCTACCGGGACCGCTCCTACGAGCAGTACTTC.

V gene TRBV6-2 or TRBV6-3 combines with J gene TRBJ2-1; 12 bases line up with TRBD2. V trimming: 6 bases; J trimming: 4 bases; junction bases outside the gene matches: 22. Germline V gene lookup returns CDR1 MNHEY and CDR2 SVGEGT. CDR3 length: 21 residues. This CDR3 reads CASRSSLGTPTSGSGYNEQFF. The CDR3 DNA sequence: TGTGCCAGCAGATCCTCCCTCGGGACACCGACTAGCGGGAGTGGGTACAATGAGCAGTTCTTC.

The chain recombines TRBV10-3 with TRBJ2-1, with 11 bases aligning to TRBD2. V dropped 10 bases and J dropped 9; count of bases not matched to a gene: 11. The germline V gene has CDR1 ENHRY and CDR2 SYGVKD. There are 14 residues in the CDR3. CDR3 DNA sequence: TGTGCCACCATAGCGGGAGGGCCGGTGCGTGAGCAGTTCTTC. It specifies CATIAGGPVREQFF.